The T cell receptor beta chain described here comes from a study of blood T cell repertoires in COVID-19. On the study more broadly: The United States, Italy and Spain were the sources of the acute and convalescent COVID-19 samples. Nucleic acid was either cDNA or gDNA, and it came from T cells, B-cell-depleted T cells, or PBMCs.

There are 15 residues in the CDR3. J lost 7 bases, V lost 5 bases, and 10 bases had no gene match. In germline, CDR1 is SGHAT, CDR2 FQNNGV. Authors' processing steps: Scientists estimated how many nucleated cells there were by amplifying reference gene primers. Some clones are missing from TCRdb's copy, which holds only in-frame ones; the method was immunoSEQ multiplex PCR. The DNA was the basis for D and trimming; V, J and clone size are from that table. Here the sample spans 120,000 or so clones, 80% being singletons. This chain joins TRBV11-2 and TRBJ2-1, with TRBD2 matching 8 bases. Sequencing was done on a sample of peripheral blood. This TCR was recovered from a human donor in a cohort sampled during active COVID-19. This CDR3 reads CASSRIAGRGNEQFF. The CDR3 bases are TGTGCCAGCAGCCGGATAGCGGGAAGGGGGAATGAGCAGTTCTTC.